This is a list of T cell receptor beta chains from one sample in a study of T cell repertoires in cytomegalovirus infection. MiXCR, run by TCRdb on the reads, gives a single entry per CDR3 protein. The table has hundreds of thousands of distinct CDR3 sequences, roughly 9.3% seen once. Sequencing was performed on PBMCs. All receptors derive from a human donor in good health (CMV status not recorded). Some clones in this sample may be carry-over from other donors' samples. The conserved cysteine and the conserved F or W are not part of the CDR3 here.

v_call	j_call	cdr3_aa
TRBV29-1	TRBJ1-1	SVVTPQEAF
TRBV20-1	TRBJ2-3	SATILRTGSTDTQY
TRBV5-6	TRBJ1-1	ASSLWGRVTEAF
TRBV7-9	TRBJ2-5	ASSLTSRWQETQY
TRBV20-1	TRBJ2-3	SARWGGGYTDTQY
TRBV19	TRBJ1-1	ASFEGANTEAF
TRBV6-1	TRBJ1-5	ASSSSQGYEPQH
TRBV20-1	TRBJ2-7	SATPGQGAHEQY
TRBV7-2	TRBJ2-1	ASSPRTGPYNEQF
TRBV20-1	TRBJ1-1	SAFTGGDNTEAF
TRBV7-9	TRBJ2-7	ASSLARAGTYEQY
TRBV20-1	TRBJ2-3	SAETGGSTQY
TRBV10-3	TRBJ2-1	AISEAGTFYDQF
TRBV2	TRBJ1-6	ASSPGPGLGNSPLH
TRBV7-3	TRBJ2-2	ASSPRDRGLAGELF
TRBV28	TRBJ2-2	ASTQGRWELF
TRBV6-5	TRBJ1-1	ASSYSEGRTEAF
TRBV3-1	TRBJ1-2	ASSQGSFRGGYGYT
TRBV7-9	TRBJ1-1	ASSVDTYSTEAF
TRBV5-6	TRBJ1-1	ASSFTGTRGGTEAF
TRBV25-1	TRBJ2-5	ASSTHRGPQETQY
TRBV7-9	TRBJ1-5	ASSLGGGGFGNQPQH
TRBV6-5	TRBJ1-2	ASSYTGYGYT
TRBV7-2	TRBJ2-2	ASSLGTGDSGELF
TRBV5-1	TRBJ1-2	ASSPPPRVGGGYT
TRBV10-3	TRBJ1-4	ATWDRVNEKLF
TRBV7-2	TRBJ2-7	ASSLTRHEQY
TRBV7-2	TRBJ1-4	ASSLVRDTWEKLF
TRBV6-5	TRBJ2-5	ASSPPGVWGTQY
TRBV14	TRBJ2-3	ASSQGVWLLSDTQY
TRBV7-8	TRBJ1-4	ASSLREAGRDRGEKLF
TRBV5-4	TRBJ2-7	ASSPGRGSYEQY
TRBV6-5	TRBJ2-2	ASSYSFQGAYTGELF
TRBV9	TRBJ2-5	ASSEGSGETQY
TRBV4-3	TRBJ2-2	ASSLNLAGLNTGELF
TRBV6-6	TRBJ1-2	ASSLTRNRGSELTPYGYT
TRBV19	TRBJ1-1	ASSVRLNTEAF
TRBV7-8	TRBJ2-5	ASSFKGYGETQY
TRBV28	TRBJ1-2	ASSLPTKGYT
TRBV29-1	TRBJ2-3	SVRGESTDTQY
TRBV20-1	TRBJ2-3	SARGWGGGLRDTQY
TRBV6-2/TRBV6-3	TRBJ1-2	ASSQDTWGYT
TRBV7-2	TRBJ2-4	ASSVRTGAKNIQY
TRBV6-5	TRBJ1-1	ASSYSGQGSEAF
TRBV6-1	TRBJ1-1	ASSLIPNTEAF
TRBV15	TRBJ2-7	ATSRGRQGLLSYEQY
TRBV20-1	TRBJ2-3	SPGLLMWTDTQY
TRBV27	TRBJ2-1	ASSLIADKQF
TRBV20-1	TRBJ2-5	SATGSSPRETQY
TRBV28	TRBJ1-6	ASSLVGDAPLH
TRBV7-6	TRBJ1-3	ASSLGRRYPGNTIY
TRBV7-8	TRBJ2-7	ASSLWRGPYEQY
TRBV7-9	TRBJ1-1	ASSLGGGREKAF
TRBV20-1	TRBJ1-5	SAGAGVGQPQH
TRBV12-3/TRBV12-4	TRBJ2-2	ASLGQGRTGELF
TRBV12-3/TRBV12-4	TRBJ1-2	ASTIGGSYGYT